This is a list of T cell receptor beta chains from one sample in a study of prognosis after radiotherapy for stage I lung cancer. TCRdb called the multiplex PCR reads again in MiXCR, with one record for every CDR3 protein. The repertoire includes about 17,000 distinct CDR3 sequences, 17% of them detected once, and about 38% sits in the top ten. This sample comprised PBMCs, obtained before or after stereotactic body radiation therapy (not recorded which). The receptors were sampled from a donor at least 50 years old with non-small cell lung cancer. The CDR3 runs from the conserved cysteine through the conserved F or W.

j_call v_call cdr3_length cdr3_aa
TRBJ2-1 TRBV3-1 16 CASSRNLAGVYNEQFF
TRBJ2-3 TRBV6-1 16 CASTQVGGRWADTQYF
TRBJ2-1 TRBV5-4 15 CASSLGLVLYNEQFF
TRBJ1-6 TRBV7-9 15 CASSPRGTYNSPLHF
TRBJ1-2 TRBV12-3/TRBV12-4 14 CASRGGQGSLGYTF
TRBJ2-1 TRBV18 16 CASSPPGRLTYNEQFF
TRBJ2-5 TRBV20-1 10 CSAREETQYF
TRBJ1-1 TRBV12-3/TRBV12-4 18 CAINYPTGTGGRNTEAFF
TRBJ2-2 TRBV7-9 14 CASNKDRDTGELFF
TRBJ2-1 TRBV6-5 17 CASSYQGAGSSYNEQFF
TRBJ2-2 TRBV12-3/TRBV12-4 16 CASSLADRLNTGELFF
TRBJ1-1 TRBV20-1 13 CSALTGGITEAFF
TRBJ1-2 TRBV7-9 11 CASSWDSDYTF
TRBJ1-3 TRBV6-2/TRBV6-3 20 CASTRSLAGWHYNSGNTIYF
TRBJ2-3 TRBV20-1 15 CSARGNTQVSDTQYF
TRBJ2-1 TRBV5-1 14 CASSFGFSRNEQFF
TRBJ2-5 TRBV19 11 CASRDRETQYF
TRBJ1-1 TRBV3-1 14 CASSRLGPNTEAFF
TRBJ2-5 TRBV7-7 14 CASSLGHSQETQYF
TRBJ2-1 TRBV18 15 CASSPWGSSYNEQFF
TRBJ1-3 TRBV28 18 CASSLLTSGTDFGNTIYF
TRBJ2-1 TRBV19 13 CASTVGGPNEQFF
TRBJ2-3 TRBV19 14 CASRDRGQWDTQYF
TRBJ1-5 TRBV6-2/TRBV6-3 16 CASILSGGGSNQPQHF
TRBJ2-3 TRBV18 15 CASYLQGGPSNTQYF
TRBJ1-6 TRBV6-1 14 CASSAGQGYSPLHF
TRBJ1-2 TRBV18 16 CASSPGPTGGQGGYTF
TRBJ2-1 TRBV20-1 18 CSANPGLAGGPSYNEQFF
TRBJ1-1 TRBV7-9 15 CASSLAGGASNGAFF
TRBJ2-7 TRBV7-9 15 CASSPPAFSSYEQYF
TRBJ1-5 TRBV12-3/TRBV12-4 16 CASSLGSEYSNQPQHF
TRBJ2-3 TRBV24-1 18 CATSGTRAWGAGTDTQYF